This TCR beta chain comes out of a study of blood T cell repertoires in COVID-19. This clone was counted only a few times. Trimming took off 6 bases at V and 4 bases at J, with 18 bases between the two ends. The V gene's germline CDR1 is MNHEY and CDR2 SVGEGT. CDR3 size: 15 residues. TCRdb's copy holds only in-frame clones and misses some; the assay was immunoSEQ multiplex PCR. Among roughly 250,000 clones, approximately 80% were seen once, and the ten largest hold 4% to 6%. J is TRBJ1-2 and V is TRBV6-2 or TRBV6-3; perhaps TRBD1 as D (5 bases). The TCR comes from a woman of 80 years or more with active or convalescent COVID-19. The specimen was peripheral blood. CDR3 in DNA: TGTGCCAGCAGCGCTTCACCAGGGTCCCTCTATGGCTACACCTTC. Protein: CASSASPGSLYGYTF.